These T cell receptor beta chains were read from a single sample in a study of blood T cell repertoires in COVID-19. Clones were sequenced by immunoSEQ multiplex PCR, and TCRdb holds only the in-frame ones, with some missing. The sample includes tens of thousands of clones, less than 90% of them seen just once. Sequenced material: peripheral blood. These receptors originate from a woman aged 55-75 years with active COVID-19. CDR3s include the opening cysteine and the closing phenylalanine or tryptophan. A D gene is named only where the DNA matches it firmly. Where a row states a size, it is once, few, many or the class of an expanded clone; other rows omit it.

j_call v_call clone_size d_call cdr3_aa cdr3_nt
TRBJ2-7 TRBV5-1 - TRBD1 CASSQQGPYEQYF TGCGCCAGCAGCCAACAGGGGCCCTACGAGCAGTACTTC
TRBJ2-7 TRBV10-1 few TRBD1 CASSDGTGDVEQYF TGCGCCAGCAGTGACGGGACAGGGGATGTCGAGCAGTACTTC
TRBJ2-1 TRBV24-1 - TRBD2 CATSDLGSGINEQFF TGTGCCACCAGTGATCTGGGAAGCGGGATTAATGAGCAGTTCTTC
TRBJ2-7 TRBV7-8 - TRBD2 CASSFTSGGSSSYEQYF TGTGCCAGCAGCTTTACTAGCGGGGGGTCCAGCTCCTACGAGCAGTACTTC
TRBJ2-1 TRBV6-5 - - CASSSRSLVPGEQFF TGTGCCAGCAGCTCCCGCTCTTTGGTACCGGGTGAGCAGTTCTTC
TRBJ1-2 TRBV5-1 - - CASSLNGGSSGYTF TGCGCCAGCAGCTTGAATGGGGGCTCCTCTGGCTACACCTTC
TRBJ2-7 TRBV20-1 - - CSASSGYEQYF TGCAGTGCTAGTTCCGGTTACGAGCAGTACTTC
TRBJ2-6 TRBV4-1 once - CASSQDRGAGANVLTF TGCGCCAGCAGCCAAGACAGGGGCGCTGGGGCCAACGTCCTGACTTTC
TRBJ2-3 TRBV27 - - CASNALGGAAADTQYF TGTGCCAGCAACGCTCTAGGGGGTGCAGCAGCAGATACGCAGTATTTT
TRBJ1-3 TRBV28 once - CASSFGGVSGNTIYF TGTGCCAGCAGTTTCGGAGGTGTCTCTGGAAACACCATATATTTT
TRBJ2-1 TRBV5-1 - TRBD2 CASSLGGLAGGISYNEQFF TGCGCCAGCAGCTTGGGGGGACTAGCGGGAGGAATCTCCTACAATGAGCAGTTCTTC
TRBJ2-2 TRBV6-1 - - CASSERELTNTGELFF TGTGCCAGCAGTGAAAGGGAGCTTACGAACACCGGGGAGCTGTTTTTT
TRBJ2-5 TRBV13 - - CASSLPRRGQETQYF TGTGCCAGCAGCCTCCCCCGGAGGGGACAAGAGACCCAGTACTTC
TRBJ2-7 TRBV7-2 few - CASSPTAQGGGQYF TGTGCCAGCAGCCCAACGGCCCAAGGAGGAGGGCAGTACTTC
TRBJ2-1 TRBV11-2 - - CASSHQTRGNEQFF TGTGCCAGCAGTCATCAGACCCGGGGCAATGAGCAGTTCTTC
TRBJ1-5 TRBV19 - TRBD1 CASSPTGVNQPQHF TGTGCCAGTAGTCCTACAGGGGTCAATCAGCCCCAGCATTTT
TRBJ2-7 TRBV11-2 - - CASSLLRRAYEQYF TGTGCCAGCAGCTTACTCCGACGGGCCTACGAGCAGTACTTC
TRBJ2-7 TRBV5-1 - - CASSWGVGEQYF TGCGCCAGCAGTTGGGGAGTGGGGGAGCAGTACTTC
TRBJ1-5 TRBV2 - TRBD1 CASSEVRGTGGTLDQPQHF TGTGCCAGCAGTGAAGTGAGGGGGACAGGGGGTACCTTGGATCAGCCCCAGCATTTT
TRBJ1-3 TRBV7-8 - - CASSASGSAGNTIYF TGTGCCAGCAGCGCGTCCGGTAGTGCAGGAAACACCATATATTTT
TRBJ2-7 TRBV5-1 - - CASSEAYYEQYF TGCGCCAGCAGCGAGGCCTACTACGAGCAGTACTTC
TRBJ2-2 TRBV6-5 - - CASSYLSGGELFF TGTGCCAGCAGTTACCTTTCGGGCGGGGAGCTGTTTTTT
TRBJ2-4 TRBV19 - - CASSQGGGAWIQYF TGTGCCAGTAGCCAGGGAGGAGGGGCCTGGATTCAGTACTTC
TRBJ2-3 TRBV4-1 once - CASSQESSIGTQYF TGCGCCAGCAGCCAAGAATCGAGTATCGGTACGCAGTATTTT
TRBJ2-2 TRBV6-4 - TRBD2 CASSPSGTSGTGELFF TGTGCCAGCAGTCCCTCCGGGACTAGCGGCACCGGGGAGCTGTTTTTT
TRBJ1-4 TRBV6-1 - - CASSDRRGPSTNEKLFF TGTGCCAGCAGTGATAGGAGGGGACCCTCAACTAATGAAAAACTGTTTTTT
TRBJ1-4 TRBV11-1 - TRBD1 CASSDLGTGGKLFF TGTGCCAGCAGCGACCTGGGGACAGGAGGAAAACTGTTTTTT
TRBJ2-1 TRBV11-2 - TRBD2 CASSLETLAGYNEQFF TGTGCCAGCAGCTTAGAGACACTAGCGGGATACAATGAGCAGTTCTTC
TRBJ2-3 TRBV6-1 - TRBD2 CASSETSGRHTQYF TGTGCCAGCAGTGAGACTAGCGGGAGGCATACGCAGTATTTT
TRBJ1-6 TRBV5-1 - - CASSSFRGVGSPLHF TGCGCCAGCAGCAGTTTCAGGGGAGTGGGTTCACCCCTCCACTTT
TRBJ2-5 TRBV15 - - CATSRNRLEQETQYF TGTGCCACCAGCAGAAACAGGCTGGAACAAGAGACCCAGTACTTC
TRBJ2-7 TRBV7-8 few - CASSLPNRRSSYEQYF TGTGCCAGCAGCTTACCCAACCGGAGGTCCTCCTACGAGCAGTACTTC
TRBJ2-7 TRBV4-1 few TRBD1 CASSFTGTGGYEQYF TGCGCCAGCAGTTTTACCGGGACAGGGGGCTACGAGCAGTACTTC
TRBJ2-7 TRBV27 - TRBD2 CASRLAGEGPIEQYF TGTGCCAGCAGGTTAGCGGGAGAGGGGCCGATCGAGCAGTACTTC
TRBJ1-6 TRBV7-8 - - CASSLGGGLNSPLHF TGTGCCAGCAGCTTAGGCGGGGGGCTAAATTCACCCCTCCACTTT
TRBJ2-1 TRBV6-1 - TRBD1 CASSEAGTGSYNEQFF TGTGCCAGCAGTGAAGCCGGGACAGGGAGCTACAATGAGCAGTTCTTC
TRBJ2-7 TRBV2 few TRBD1 CASSDKQGLDEQYF TGTGCCAGCAGTGACAAACAGGGGTTGGACGAGCAGTACTTC
TRBJ1-1 TRBV7-9 once - CASSSGHMNTEAFF TGTGCCAGCAGCTCCGGACATATGAACACTGAAGCTTTCTTT
TRBJ2-3 TRBV5-5 once TRBD1 CASSLAPQGAARQSTDTQYF TGTGCCAGCAGCTTGGCCCCTCAGGGGGCGGCCAGGCAGAGTACAGATACGCAGTATTTT
TRBJ2-5 TRBV3-1/TRBV3-2 - - CASSQEWQGTQYF TGTGCCAGCAGCCAAGAATGGCAGGGGACCCAGTACTTC
TRBJ1-6 TRBV7-2 - TRBD1 CASRPGQYNSPLHF TGTGCCAGCAGACCGGGACAGTATAATTCACCCCTCCACTTT
TRBJ1-6 TRBV11-2 - - CASRIPGGAGSSSPLHF TGTGCCAGCAGAATACCCGGCGGGGCAGGGTCAAGCTCACCCCTCCACTTT
TRBJ1-1 TRBV19 - TRBD1 CASSPGQGFMNTEAFF TGTGCCAGTAGTCCCGGACAGGGGTTTATGAACACTGAAGCTTTCTTT
TRBJ2-1 TRBV11-3 - - CASSLDRGASYNEQFF TGTGCCAGCAGCTTAGATCGAGGAGCTTCTTACAATGAGCAGTTCTTC
TRBJ2-2 TRBV10-1 - TRBD1 CASRTGDRGFPLNTGELFF TGCGCCAGCAGGACGGGGGACAGGGGGTTCCCTTTGAACACCGGGGAGCTGTTTTTT
TRBJ2-3 TRBV29-1 - TRBD1 CSADRESGDTQYF TGCAGCGCAGACAGGGAATCGGGAGATACGCAGTATTTT
TRBJ2-2 TRBV6-5 - - CASSQQGVGELFF TGTGCCAGCAGTCAACAGGGAGTAGGGGAGCTGTTTTTT